The 9 T cell receptor beta chains below were found in one sample sequenced in a study of T cells in Graves' hyperthyroidism and ophthalmopathy. Authors of the study amplified TCR beta CDR3 regions from RNA transcripts. The HTBI primer set drove a first-round RT-PCR of the TCR CDR3. A single record per CDR3 protein comes from TCRdb applying MiXCR to the multiplex PCR reads. The table includes more than 350,000 distinct CDR3 sequences, about 15% detected once. The source material was blood. These receptors originate from a woman aged 25 to 39 with Graves' ophthalmopathy.

Turning to this clonotype: This may be a read error, as it is one base from a much larger clone. This chain uses TRBV5-1 with TRBJ2-1; TRBD2 matches 11 bases. This CDR3 comprises 15 residues. Looked up from germline, CDR1 is SGHRS and CDR2 is YFSETQ. The CDR3 bases are TGCGCCAGCGGCTTCTCTAGCGGGGGGTACAATGAGCAGTTCTTC. Encoded protein: CASGFSSGGYNEQFF.

This clonotype showed up many times. The chain couples TRBV20-1 to TRBJ2-5, with 8 positions matching TRBD2. V lost 1 base, J lost 5 bases, and 3 bases stayed unmatched. In germline, CDR1 is DFQATT, CDR2 SNEGSKA (reference sequence). The CDR3 loop spans 13 amino acids. The CDR3 here is CSARVAGRETQYF. CDR3 bases: TGCAGTGCTAGAGTAGCGGGGCGGGAGACCCAGTACTTC.

This clonotype appeared a few times. The V gene is TRBV4-1, the J gene TRBJ2-2; D is unresolved. The CDR3 loop spans 15 amino acids. The ends were cut back, 6 bases at V and 0 bases at J, with 11 bases in the middle. Looked up from germline, CDR1 is MGHRA and CDR2 is YSYEKL. The CDR3: CASSPDLANTGELFF. In DNA, the CDR3 is TGCGCCAGCAGTCCAGACCTCGCGAACACCGGGGAGCTGTTTTTT.

This clonotype was observed many times. This sequence joins TRBV6-6 and TRBJ1-6; D remains ambiguous. The V gene's germline CDR1 is MNHNY and CDR2 SVGAGI (reference sequence). The CDR3 extends over 19 amino acids. The germline V and J ends were trimmed by 0 bases and 6 bases, with 21 bases remaining between them. CDR3 bases: TGTGCCAGCAGTTACTCGAAGTCCTTAACTGGATGGTCTAATTCACCCCTCCACTTT. The encoded protein is CASSYSKSLTGWSNSPLHF.

This clonotype appeared many times. The chain recombines TRBV11-2 with TRBJ2-3; D is undetermined. V was clipped by 3 bases and J by 2 bases, with 12 bases between them. Germline-derived CDR1 and CDR2 are SGHAT and FQNNGV. The CDR3 has 15 residues. The CDR3 loop reads CASSFDWQSTDTQYF. For the CDR3, the DNA is TGTGCCAGCAGCTTTGACTGGCAGTCCACAGATACGCAGTATTTT.

Details on this clonotype: This may come from a read error, since a much larger clone is one base off. The CDR3 sequence is CAISPYRDRGFVHGYTF. CDR3 bases: TGTGCCATCAGCCCATACCGGGACAGGGGGTTCGTCCATGGCTACACCTTC. The chain has TRBV16 and TRBJ1-2, with 11 positions matching TRBD1. CDR3 length equals 17 residues. Germline V gene data show CDR1 as KGHSY and CDR2 as FQNENV. The whole variable domain, filled in from reference TRBV16 and TRBJ1-2, reads GEEVAQTPKHLVRGEGQKAKLYCAPIKGHSYVFWYQQVLKNEFKFLISFQNENVFDETGMPKERFSAKCLPNSPCSLEIQATKLEDSAVYFCAISPYRDRGFVHGYTFGSGTRLTVV.

In this sample, this clonotype turned up many times. This chain links TRBV20-1 with TRBJ2-3; D gene uncertain. The CDR3 is 11 residues long. In germline, CDR1 is DFQATT, CDR2 SNEGSKA (reference sequence). Trimming left V 3 bases short and J 9 bases short, with 10 bases between. The CDR3 nucleotides are TGCAGTGCTAGGGATTACACCACGCAGTATTTT. Encoded protein: CSARDYTTQYF.

This clonotype was seen only a few times. A read error may explain this, as a much larger clone is one base away. The CDR3 carries no conserved terminal phenylalanine or tryptophan, so it likely arises from a read error. V is TRBV5-6 and J is TRBJ1-1; 8 bases line up with TRBD1. The V and J ends lost 2 bases and 4 bases, in that order; junction bases with no gene match: 13. Germline loops: CDR1 SGHDT, CDR2 YYEEEE. The CDR3 contains 17 residues. The CDR3 is CASSLGDRRLAGTEAFL. The DNA of the CDR3 is TGTGCCAGCAGCTTAGGGGACAGGAGGCTTGCAGGCACTGAAGCTTTCCTT.

This clonotype was detected ten times or more. CDR3 residues: CSAIDREGTGELFF. Written as DNA, the CDR3 is TGCAGTGCCATTGACAGGGAGGGGACCGGGGAGCTGTTTTTT. This chain joins TRBV20-1 and TRBJ2-2; the D call may be TRBD1 or TRBD2 (7 bases each). The CDR3 spans 14 residues. V was cut by 6 bases and J by 5 bases, with 16 bases left in between. The germline V gene encodes CDR1 DFQATT and CDR2 SNEGSKA (reference sequence).